One and the same sample provided the 2 T cell receptor beta chains below, sequenced in a study of OX40 agonist ivuxolimab in advanced cancers. The data were produced by immunoSEQ multiplex PCR, yet TCRdb's version contains in-frame clones alone and is incomplete. The data show 35,000 to 55,000 clones, around nine tenths seen once. The source material was CD4+ or CD8+ T cells sorted from blood, sampled in a trial of the OX40 agonist ivuxolimab. The receptors come from an adult with an advanced solid tumor such as melanoma, head and neck, liver or kidney cancer.

The V gene is TRBV5-6, the J gene TRBJ2-5; 9 bases are a match to TRBD2. The CDR3 is made up of 15 amino acids. Germline CDR1 and CDR2: SGHDT and YYEEEE. V was pared by 5 bases and J by 5 bases, with 10 bases of the junction left unmatched. Written as DNA, the CDR3 is TGTGCCAGCAGTGGTTTGGCGGGAGGGCCGGAGACCCAGTACTTC. It encodes CASSGLAGGPETQYF.

The CDR3 loop is CAIRTDASGYEQYF. The CDR3 bases are TGTGCCATCAGGACAGACGCTAGCGGTTACGAGCAGTACTTC. The V and J genes are TRBV10-3 and TRBJ2-7; TRBD2 aligns across 7 bases. CDR3 length equals 14 residues. Germline values: CDR1 ENHRY, CDR2 SYGVKD. With 6 bases clipped from V and 4 bases from J, the junction kept 9 bases outside the gene matches.